The text below deals with one T cell receptor beta chain. Produced via immunoSEQ multiplex PCR; TCRdb's table is partial and in-frame only. The sample has some 80,000 clones; under 90% are singletons. This sample stems from a study of OX40 agonist ivuxolimab in advanced cancers. Whole-study context: Patients undergoing dose escalation presented with hepatocellular carcinoma, melanoma, renal cell or head and neck cancer.

Baseline, cycle 4 day 1, and cycle 7 day 1 were the blood sampling points. CDR3 length: 13 residues. In germline, CDR1 is SQVTM, CDR2 ANQGSEA. The V and J ends lost 4 bases and 4 bases, in that order; junction bases with no gene match: 5. The sequenced sample was CD4+ or CD8+ T cells sorted from blood, obtained in a trial of the OX40 agonist ivuxolimab. This chain links TRBV29-1 with TRBJ2-7, with TRBD1 matching over 9 bases. This TCR came from an adult with an advanced solid tumor such as melanoma, head and neck, liver or kidney cancer. DNA of the CDR3: TGCAGCGTTGGAACAGGGGGCACATACGAGCAGTACTTC. Translated, it gives CSVGTGGTYEQYF.